The next 26 T cell receptor beta chains were all read from a single sample in a study of T cell repertoires in cytomegalovirus infection. TCRdb ran MiXCR on the reads and lists one entry per CDR3 protein. The table lists approximately 910,000 distinct CDR3 sequences, 25% to 40% of them singletons. Their recognized antigens are unknown. The input for sequencing was cultured CD8+ T cells from PBMCs, taken from culture after CMV antigen stimulation. These receptors were collected from a human donor in good health (CMV status not recorded). Some clones in this sample may be carry-over from other donors' samples.

The chain combines TRBV29-1 with TRBJ1-2; D is unresolved. CDR1 is SQVTM and CDR2 is ANQGSEA in the germline V gene. This CDR3 comprises 14 residues. V dropped 5 bases and J dropped 4 bases, with 17 bases sitting between them. This CDR3 is CSVQAQAASYGYTF. CDR3 DNA sequence: TGCAGCGTTCAAGCTCAGGCGGCTTCCTATGGCTACACCTTC.

The chain joins TRBV6-2 or TRBV6-3 to TRBJ2-4; a possible D gene is TRBD2 (5 bases). Germline V gene sequence: CDR1 MNHEY, CDR2 SVGEGT. The CDR3 spans 17 residues. V lost 3 bases and J lost 0, with 15 bases in between. CDR3 sequence (DNA): TGTGCCAGCAGTTATGCCGTGGCGGGTAGAGCCAAAAACATTCAGTACTTC. This translates into CASSYAVAGRAKNIQYF.

The rearrangement links TRBV27 to TRBJ2-3; 12 nucleotides match TRBD1. Germline CDR1 reads MNHEY; CDR2 reads SMNVEV (reference sequence). V lost 8 bases and J lost 5; bases outside the gene matches: 5. The CDR3 covers 14 residues. CDR3 protein: CASAGTGGGDTQYF. In DNA form, the CDR3 reads TGTGCCAGCGCCGGGACAGGGGGCGGAGATACGCAGTATTTT.

The CDR3 DNA is TGTGCCAGCAGCGGAGGAGACAGGGGCCACAATGAGCAGTTCTTC. It specifies CASSGGDRGHNEQFF. The chain employs TRBV9 and TRBJ2-1; 8 nucleotides agree with TRBD1. The CDR3 totals 15 residues. Germline assignment: CDR1 SGDLS and CDR2 YYNGEE. After removal of 3 bases from V and 5 bases from J, the junction contained 7 bases not matched to a gene.

J is TRBJ2-2 and V is TRBV27, with a tentative D call TRBD1 (6 bases). Between the trimmed V and J ends, which lost 5 bases and 0 bases, there was a span of 10 bases. The CDR3 spans 15 residues. Germline loops: CDR1 MNHEY, CDR2 SMNVEV (reference sequence). CDR3 sequence reads: CASSIGTPNTGELFF. CDR3 sequence (DNA): TGTGCCAGCAGTATCGGGACACCGAACACCGGGGAGCTGTTTTTT.

The rearrangement joins TRBV7-6 to TRBJ2-7; D ambiguous. Trimming stripped 5 bases from V and 7 bases from J, with 9 bases between. The CDR3 totals 11 residues. Germline CDR1 and CDR2: SGHVS and FNYEAQ. Here the CDR3 DNA reads TGTGCCAGCAGCGTGGCAAGGGAGCAGTACTTC. This translates into CASSVAREQYF. The entire variable domain, with the rest obtained from reference TRBV7-6 and TRBJ2-7, is as follows: GAGVSQSPRYKVTKRGQDVALRCDPISGHVSLYWYRQALGQGPEFLTYFNYEAQQDKSGLPNDRFSAERPEGSISTLTIQRTEQRDSAMYRCASSVAREQYFGPGTRLTVT.

This clonotype has just one count. DNA of the CDR3: TGTGCCAGCAGTTACGGGGGGGATGGAGAGACCCAGTACTTC. Protein: CASSYGGDGETQYF. V is TRBV6-2 or TRBV6-3 and J is TRBJ2-5; TRBD2 matches at 7 bases. This CDR3 is built from 14 residues. Germline loops: CDR1 MNHEY, CDR2 SVGEGT. With V trimmed by 2 bases and J by 4 bases, 4 bases remained unmatched.

The chain links TRBV7-9 to TRBJ2-7; possible D gene TRBD1, 6 bases. Germline CDR1 and CDR2: SEHNR and FQNEAQ (reference sequence). There are 12 residues in the CDR3. The CDR3 sequence: CANSSQGYEQYV. The DNA of the CDR3 is TGTGCCAACAGCTCACAGGGTTACGAGCAGTACGTC.

This clonotype occurred a few times. This rearrangement joins TRBV10-1 to TRBJ1-2; perhaps TRBD1 as D (5 bases). Germline CDR1 is WNHNN and CDR2 is SYGVQD (reference sequence). V lost 6 bases, J lost 3 bases, and 11 bases lay in between. The CDR3 totals 13 residues. In DNA form, the CDR3 reads TGCGCCAGCAGCGAAGGGGTTTACTATGGCTACACCTTC. As protein: CASSEGVYYGYTF.

Note on this clonotype: The junction shows a germline mismatch at one end, possibly a read error. The rearrangement uses TRBV7-9 and TRBJ1-4; no firm D call. The germline V gene has CDR1 SEHNR and CDR2 FQNEAQ (reference sequence). This CDR3 comprises 14 residues. The CDR3 sequence: CTSSFPVDNEKLFF. In DNA, the CDR3 is TGTACCAGCAGCTTCCCCGTTGATAATGAAAAACTGTTTTTT.

This clonotype came up many times. The V gene is TRBV7-9, the J gene TRBJ2-3; possibly TRBD2 for D (5 bases). Trimming shortened V by 5 bases and J by 2 bases, and 17 bases separated the two germline ends. CDR1 SEHNR and CDR2 FQNEAQ come from the germline V gene (reference sequence). The CDR3 extends over 16 amino acids. This CDR3 is CASSPAGGRVTDTQYF. The CDR3 bases are TGTGCCAGCAGCCCCGCAGGCGGGCGTGTCACAGATACGCAGTATTTT.

The chain is built from TRBV9 and TRBJ1-1, with D maybe TRBD1 (6 bases). Germline CDR1 reads SGDLS; CDR2 reads YYNGEE. The V and J ends lost 2 bases and 1 base respectively, with 12 bases between them. CDR3 size: 15 residues. CDR3: CASSVTGLPNTEAFF. The CDR3 nucleotides are TGTGCCAGCAGCGTTACAGGGCTACCGAACACTGAAGCTTTCTTT. Filled out from reference TRBV9 and TRBJ1-1, the complete variable domain reads DSGVTQTPKHLITATGQRVTLRCSPRSGDLSVYWYQQSLDQGLQFLIQYYNGEERAKGNILERFSAQQFPDLHSELNLSSLELGDSALYFCASSVTGLPNTEAFFGQGTRLTVV.

CDR3 in amino acids: CASSSRDSSSYGYTF. CDR3 sequence (DNA): TGTGCCAGCAGTTCAAGGGACAGTAGTAGCTATGGCTACACCTTC. This sequence joins TRBV27 and TRBJ1-2; 7 positions match TRBD1. Germline CDR1 and CDR2: MNHEY and SMNVEV (reference sequence). This CDR3 contains 15 residues. V trimming: 4 bases; J trimming: 4 bases; junction bases outside the gene matches: 9.

The CDR3, as DNA: TGTGCCACCCGGAGCACGGGTAGCGGGCTTGAAAATGAGCAGTTCTTC. This gives the protein CATRSTGSGLENEQFF. The rearrangement joins TRBV7-9 to TRBJ2-1; 7 bases line up with TRBD2. Germline trimming cut 10 bases from V and 7 bases from J; bases unmatched to any gene: 19. Germline V lookup: CDR1 SEHNR, CDR2 FQNEAQ (reference sequence). This CDR3 is built from 16 residues. Using reference TRBV7-9 and TRBJ2-1 for the parts outside the CDR3, the full variable domain is DTGVSQNPRHKITKRGQNVTFRCDPISEHNRLYWYRQTLGQGPEFLTYFQNEAQLEKSRLLSDRFSAERPKGSFSTLEIQRTEQGDSAMYLCATRSTGSGLENEQFFGPGTRLTVL.

J is TRBJ1-2 and V is TRBV7-6; 10 bases fit TRBD1. This CDR3 region has 16 residues. The ends lost 6 bases at V and 4 bases at J; junction bases unmatched: 11. Per the germline V gene, CDR1 is SGHVS and CDR2 is FNYEAQ. CDR3 residues: CASRQQLGTGAYGYTF. CDR3 DNA: TGTGCCAGCAGACAACAGTTGGGGACAGGGGCCTATGGCTACACCTTC.

This clonotype has a count of ten or more. The chain links TRBV6-6 to TRBJ2-7; D could derive from TRBD1 or TRBD2 (7 bases each). The V gene's germline CDR1 is MNHNY and CDR2 SVGAGI (reference sequence). The CDR3 covers 14 residues. Trimming shortened V by 8 bases and J by 3 bases, and 17 bases separated the two germline ends. CDR3 loop: CASGGGDSHYEQYV. The CDR3 DNA sequence: TGTGCCAGCGGGGGAGGGGACAGTCACTACGAGCAGTACGTC.

Worth noting for this clonotype: Germline and junction disagree at one end, which may indicate a read error. The gene calls are TRBV7-6 and TRBJ1-1, with TRBD1 matching 9 bases. There are 15 residues in the CDR3. Germline values: CDR1 SGHVS, CDR2 FNYEAQ. In nucleotides, the CDR3 is TGTGCCAGCAGCCCCTCGACAGGGGGTGACACTGAAGCTTACTTT. Protein sequence: CASSPSTGGDTEAYF.

Only a few counts were recorded for this clonotype. The V call is TRBV6-4, the J call TRBJ1-1; perhaps TRBD1 as D (5 bases). V lost 2 bases to trimming and J lost 5 bases, with 9 bases between them. CDR3 size: 13 residues. Germline V gives CDR1 MRHNA, CDR2 SNTAGT. The CDR3 DNA follows: TGTGCCAGCAGTGACGGGGGTTCGACTGAAGCTTTCTTT. Its translation: CASSDGGSTEAFF.

In its sample, this clonotype was seen a few times. The chain links TRBV4-1 to TRBJ1-5, with 9 bases aligning to TRBD1. Losses at the gene ends were 3 bases for V and 7 bases for J; bases not matched to a gene: 7. The CDR3 totals 15 residues. The V gene's germline CDR1 is MGHRA and CDR2 YSYEKL. Written as DNA, the CDR3 is TGCGCCAGCAGCCAGGCTGGACAGGGGATGCAGCCCCAGCATTTT. It encodes CASSQAGQGMQPQHF.

Ten or more counts support this clonotype. This rearrangement joins TRBV7-8 to TRBJ2-2, with TRBD1 as a possible D gene (6 bases). The CDR3 is 15 amino acids. The germline CDR1 and CDR2 sequences are SGHVS and FQNEAQ. Trimming left V 4 bases short and J 2 bases short, with 11 bases between. CDR3 sequence: CASSSWTANTGELFF. CDR3 coding DNA: TGTGCCAGCAGCTCCTGGACAGCTAACACCGGGGAGCTGTTTTTT.

This chain uses TRBV6-6 with TRBJ1-1; a weak D match, TRBD1 (5 bases). V dropped 5 bases and J dropped 7 bases, with 20 bases sitting between them. The CDR3 length is 15 residues. Germline-derived CDR1 and CDR2 are MNHNY and SVGAGI (reference sequence). CDR3 sequence (DNA): TGTGCCAGCAGTGCCGACCAGGGACGGAGTTTTGAAGCTTTCTTT. Protein product: CASSADQGRSFEAFF.

This rearrangement joins TRBV12-3 or TRBV12-4 to TRBJ2-4; 8 bases match TRBD1. V shed 4 bases and J 8 bases; nucleotides not matched to a gene: 7. The CDR3 is 14 amino acids. CDR3 amino acids: CASSSRQGSDIQYF. The DNA of the CDR3 is TGTGCCAGCAGTTCCCGACAGGGGTCGGACATTCAGTACTTC.

This clonotype was detected only a few times. The chain is built from TRBV7-8 and TRBJ1-5; unclear D gene. The germline V gene has CDR1 SGHVS and CDR2 FQNEAQ. V lost 1 base, J lost 5 bases, and 18 bases lay in between. The CDR3 has 17 amino acids. CDR3 loop: CASSLVAPGQFYQPQHF. The CDR3 bases are TGTGCCAGCAGCTTAGTGGCGCCCGGTCAGTTCTATCAGCCCCAGCATTTT.

This clonotype showed up just a few times. The chain has TRBV7-6 and TRBJ1-1; D is unresolved. Trimming removed 3 bases at V and 5 bases at J, with 10 bases between. The CDR3 runs to 13 residues. The germline CDR1 and CDR2 sequences are SGHVS and FNYEAQ. CDR3 region: CASSFSQATEAFF. CDR3 coding DNA: TGTGCCAGCAGCTTTTCCCAGGCGACTGAAGCTTTCTTT.

The chain uses TRBV4-2 and TRBJ2-1; 9 bases agree with TRBD1. Germline V gene sequence: CDR1 LGHNA, CDR2 YNFKEQ. V was pared by 0 bases and J by 6 bases, with 3 bases of the junction left unmatched. The CDR3 length is 15 residues. CDR3 sequence: CASSQEETGGNEQFF. In DNA form, the CDR3 reads TGTGCCAGCAGCCAAGAAGAGACAGGGGGCAATGAGCAGTTCTTC.

The chain is built from TRBV5-5 and TRBJ1-6; 7 positions agree with TRBD1. Germline V gene sequence: CDR1 SGHKS, CDR2 YYEKEE (reference sequence). CDR3 length equals 16 residues. V lost 0 bases, J lost 6 bases, and 6 bases stayed unmatched. The CDR3 reads CASSLGLGQVNSPLHF. The DNA for the CDR3 is TGTGCCAGCAGCTTGGGACTCGGACAGGTTAATTCACCCCTCCACTTT.